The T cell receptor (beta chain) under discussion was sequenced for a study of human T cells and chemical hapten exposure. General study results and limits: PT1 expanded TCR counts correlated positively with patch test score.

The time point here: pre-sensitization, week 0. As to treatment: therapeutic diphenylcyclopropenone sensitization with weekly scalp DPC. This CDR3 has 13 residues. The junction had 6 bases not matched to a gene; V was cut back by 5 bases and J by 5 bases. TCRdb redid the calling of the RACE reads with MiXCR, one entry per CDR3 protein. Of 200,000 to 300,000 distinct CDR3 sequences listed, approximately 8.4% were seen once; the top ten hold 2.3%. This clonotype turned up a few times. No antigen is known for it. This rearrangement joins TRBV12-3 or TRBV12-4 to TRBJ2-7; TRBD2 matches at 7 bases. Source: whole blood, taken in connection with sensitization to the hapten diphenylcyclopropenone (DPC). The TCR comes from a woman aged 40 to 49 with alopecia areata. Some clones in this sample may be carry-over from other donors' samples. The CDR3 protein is CASSAWTRNEQYF. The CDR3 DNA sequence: TGTGCCAGCAGTGCGTGGACTAGGAACGAGCAGTACTTC.